The rows below give T cell receptor beta chains drawn from one sample of a study of CD8+ T cells in alopecia areata. Sequencing was performed with immunoSEQ multiplex PCR; in TCRdb, only in-frame clones are kept and a portion is missing. The table records under 150,000 clones, around 50% of them present only once. Sequences were obtained from NKG2D-low CD8+ T cells sorted from blood. The receptors come from a human donor with alopecia areata. CDR3s include the opening cysteine and the closing phenylalanine or tryptophan. The order of the fields is D gene, V gene, J gene, clone size, CDR3 protein, CDR3 DNA. D genes are given only for firm matches. Clone size, where shown, is once, few, many, or a class for clones that have expanded.

NA	TRBV29-1	TRBJ2-3	few	CSVRADTQYF	TGCAGCGTTCGCGCAGATACGCAGTATTTT
NA	TRBV4-1	TRBJ2-3	few	CASSTIAVGGTDTQYF	TGCGCCAGCAGCACTATAGCGGTTGGGGGCACAGATACGCAGTATTTT
NA	TRBV30	TRBJ2-4	NA	CAWSIDTTGGRQYF	TGTGCCTGGAGTATCGATACCACTGGCGGTCGTCAGTACTTC
NA	TRBV29-1	TRBJ2-2	few	CSVEKGTGELFF	TGCAGCGTGGAGAAAGGGACCGGGGAGCTGTTTTTT
TRBD1	TRBV5-6	TRBJ2-1	NA	CASSTPGQDIDEQFF	TGTGCCAGCAGCACTCCGGGACAGGATATAGATGAGCAGTTCTTC
NA	TRBV30	TRBJ1-2	NA	CAWSEAGYGYTF	TGTGCCTGGAGTGAGGCGGGGTATGGCTACACCTTC
TRBD1	TRBV7-2	TRBJ1-3	NA	CASQGANSGNTIYF	TGTGCCTCGCAGGGGGCTAACTCTGGAAACACCATATATTTT
TRBD1	TRBV29-1	TRBJ1-1	few	CSARVYGQGNTEAFF	TGCAGCGCCCGAGTATATGGACAGGGGAACACTGAAGCTTTCTTT
NA	TRBV29-1	TRBJ1-2	NA	CSVEWDGYTF	TGCAGCGTTGAATGGGATGGCTACACCTTC
NA	TRBV21-1	TRBJ1-2	NA	CASNKTARGYTF	TGTGCCAGCAACAAAACCGCAAGGGGCTACACCTTC
TRBD2	TRBV5-3	TRBJ2-1	NA	CARSGPRLAYDPSSYNEQFF	TGTGCCAGAAGCGGGCCCAGACTAGCGTACGACCCGAGCTCCTACAATGAGCAGTTCTTC
NA	TRBV13	TRBJ2-5	NA	CASSSGAIQETQYF	TGTGCCAGCAGCTCGGGGGCTATCCAAGAGACCCAGTACTTC
NA	TRBV28	TRBJ1-2	NA	CASSWGAGSIGYTF	TGTGCCAGCAGTTGGGGGGCAGGCTCCATTGGCTACACCTTC
NA	TRBV4-3	TRBJ1-5	NA	CASSQEQDNQPQHF	TGCGCCAGCAGCCAAGAACAGGACAATCAGCCCCAGCATTTT
NA	TRBV7-2	TRBJ2-6	NA	CASTLVGSGANVLTF	TGTGCCAGCACCCTGGTGGGGTCTGGGGCCAACGTCCTGACTTTC
TRBD1	TRBV2	TRBJ2-7	once	CASSFDRGIYEQYF	TGTGCCAGCAGTTTTGACAGGGGGATCTACGAGCAGTACTTC
NA	TRBV2	TRBJ1-1	once	CASLSTEAFF	TGTGCCAGCCTTAGCACTGAAGCTTTCTTT
NA	TRBV7-8	TRBJ2-7	few	CASSLDGLYEQYF	TGTGCCAGCAGCTTAGACGGACTTTACGAGCAGTACTTC
NA	TRBV29-1	TRBJ2-1	few	CSVGDNEQFF	TGCAGCGTTGGAGACAATGAGCAGTTCTTC
NA	TRBV29-1	TRBJ1-2	few	CSVPRTLAYGYTF	TGCAGCGTCCCCCGGACACTAGCTTATGGCTACACCTTC
NA	TRBV29-1	TRBJ1-2	few	CSVDRASNYGYTF	TGCAGCGTTGACCGGGCCTCTAACTATGGCTACACCTTC
TRBD1	TRBV30	TRBJ1-1	NA	CAWSAQGGEAFF	TGTGCCTGGAGCGCACAGGGGGGTGAAGCTTTCTTT
TRBD1	TRBV29-1	TRBJ2-7	NA	CSVVGQGYEQYF	TGCAGCGTTGTGGGACAGGGTTACGAGCAGTACTTC
NA	TRBV30	TRBJ2-1	NA	CAWGTGTDYNEQFF	TGTGCCTGGGGCACCGGGACTGACTACAATGAGCAGTTCTTC
NA	TRBV29-1	TRBJ1-1	NA	CSVFPMNTEAFF	TGCAGCGTCTTCCCCATGAACACTGAAGCTTTCTTT
NA	TRBV27	TRBJ1-1	once	CASSFGGGTEAFF	TGTGCCAGCAGTTTTGGTGGAGGAACTGAAGCTTTCTTT
NA	TRBV29-1	TRBJ2-5	NA	CSADTEETQYF	TGCAGCGCCGATACTGAAGAGACCCAGTACTTC
NA	TRBV7-2	TRBJ2-7	NA	CASSSGIYEQYF	TGTGCCAGCAGCTCAGGGATATACGAGCAGTACTTC
NA	TRBV29-1	TRBJ1-1	NA	CSDGTLNTEAFF	TGCAGCGACGGGACGTTGAACACTGAAGCTTTCTTT
NA	TRBV2	TRBJ2-2	NA	CATLAGELFF	TGTGCCACCCTTGCCGGGGAGCTGTTTTTT
NA	TRBV29-1	TRBJ2-2	NA	CSVGGTGELFF	TGCAGCGTTGGAGGGACCGGGGAGCTGTTTTTT
NA	TRBV6-5	TRBJ1-4	NA	CASSSGDRNEKLFF	TGTGCCAGCAGTTCGGGGGACCGTAATGAAAAACTGTTTTTT
TRBD1	TRBV5-1	TRBJ2-7	NA	CASSLATGAYEQYF	TGCGCCAGCAGCTTGGCGACAGGGGCCTACGAGCAGTACTTC
NA	TRBV30	TRBJ2-2	few	CAWSYGAGLFF	TGTGCCTGGAGTTATGGGGCGGGGCTGTTTTTT
TRBD1	TRBV28	TRBJ2-5	NA	CASITGTGKETQYF	TGTGCCAGCATTACCGGGACAGGGAAGGAGACCCAGTACTTC
NA	TRBV15	TRBJ2-3	NA	CATRGPPRDTQYF	TGTGCCACCAGGGGACCTCCCCGGGATACGCAGTATTTT
NA	TRBV7-9	TRBJ2-1	NA	CASSGGEWSSYNEQFF	TGTGCCAGCAGCGGGGGAGAGTGGAGCTCCTACAATGAGCAGTTCTTC
TRBD1	TRBV29-1	TRBJ2-7	NA	CSVESGQDSYEQYF	TGCAGCGTTGAATCGGGACAGGACTCCTACGAGCAGTACTTC
TRBD1	TRBV5-6	TRBJ2-7	NA	CASSATTGGKALYEQYF	TGTGCCAGCAGCGCTACGACAGGGGGTAAGGCTCTCTACGAGCAGTACTTC
TRBD2	TRBV29-1	TRBJ2-3	NA	CSVAPASGSFSGADTQYF	TGCAGCGTCGCTCCTGCTAGCGGGAGCTTTAGTGGCGCAGATACGCAGTATTTT
NA	TRBV29-1	TRBJ1-6	few	CSAKTEGNSPLHF	TGCAGCGCAAAAACAGAGGGTAATTCACCCCTCCACTTT
TRBD2	TRBV29-1	TRBJ2-3	NA	CSALAGQYTQYF	TGCAGCGCATTAGCGGGGCAGTATACGCAGTATTTT
NA	TRBV29-1	TRBJ2-1	NA	CSVAGQEYNEQFF	TGCAGCGTTGCTGGACAAGAATACAATGAGCAGTTCTTC
TRBD2	TRBV5-1	TRBJ2-1	NA	CASSLGLAAYNEQFF	TGCGCCAGCAGCTTGGGGCTAGCGGCCTACAATGAGCAGTTCTTC
NA	TRBV28	TRBJ2-7	few	CASSARDMTYEQYF	TGTGCCAGCAGTGCCCGGGACATGACCTACGAGCAGTACTTC
TRBD2	TRBV30	TRBJ2-3	once	CAFGLAGGPDTQYF	TGTGCCTTTGGACTAGCGGGAGGGCCAGATACGCAGTATTTT
NA	TRBV7-2	TRBJ2-2	NA	CASSLSLGTGELFF	TGTGCCAGCAGCTTATCTCTTGGAACCGGGGAGCTGTTTTTT
NA	TRBV29-1	TRBJ2-3	NA	CSFWRATDTQYF	TGCAGCTTTTGGAGGGCCACAGATACGCAGTATTTT
TRBD1	TRBV4-3	TRBJ2-7	NA	CASSRVRGPEQYF	TGCGCCAGCAGCCGCGTCAGGGGGCCCGAGCAGTACTTC
NA	TRBV11-3	TRBJ1-2	NA	CATTLGYGYTF	TGTGCCACCACCCTGGGCTATGGCTACACCTTC
NA	TRBV27	TRBJ1-6	NA	CASTLSGGGSPLHF	TGTGCCAGCACCCTATCTGGAGGAGGTTCACCCCTCCACTTT
NA	TRBV4-2	TRBJ1-4	NA	CASCRDGEKLFF	TGTGCCAGCTGCAGGGACGGTGAAAAACTGTTTTTT
NA	TRBV6-6	TRBJ2-4	NA	CASSGGLPLGIQYF	TGTGCCAGCAGTGGGGGACTCCCTTTAGGCATTCAGTACTTC
NA	TRBV2	TRBJ1-2	NA	CASGSYTF	TGTGCCAGCGGAAGCTACACCTTC